The rows below give T cell receptor beta chains drawn from one sample of a study of cytomegalovirus exposure and HLA in healthy donors. Only in-frame clones appear in the TCRdb table, and some are missing; sequencing was by immunoSEQ multiplex PCR. The sample has about 200,000 clones; roughly 80% are singletons. Sequenced material: PBMCs. These receptors all stem from a woman in her twenties or thirties in good health and CMV-seronegative. Each CDR3 is given with its conserved first and last residue. The D gene is left open where the match is weak. Expanded clones get a size class; other rows say once, few or many, or leave the size out.

v_call	j_call	d_call	clone_size	cdr3_nt	cdr3_aa
TRBV7-8	TRBJ1-2	TRBD1	.	TGTGCCAGCAGCCCACGGACAGGGGCTAACTATGGCTACACCTTC	CASSPRTGANYGYTF
TRBV19	TRBJ1-2	.	.	TGTGCCAGTAGCGGCAGGGTAAATGGCTACACCTTC	CASSGRVNGYTF
TRBV7-2	TRBJ2-7	TRBD2	few	TGTGCCAGCAGCCCAGCAATAGGGCGGGAGAGGGGCTACGAGCAGTACTTC	CASSPAIGRERGYEQYF
TRBV13	TRBJ2-1	TRBD2	.	TGTGCCAGCACTGAACTAACTAGCGGCCGTTTGGGCTACAATGAGCAGTTCTTC	CASTELTSGRLGYNEQFF
TRBV2	TRBJ1-2	.	.	TGTTTGAGCACCACTCTCTTCTTCAACTATGGCTACACCTTC	CLSTTLFFNYGYTF
TRBV10-3	TRBJ1-2	.	.	TGTGCCATCAGTGGGGCAGGGCCCGGCCAGGTCTATGGCTACACCTTC	CAISGAGPGQVYGYTF
TRBV9	TRBJ2-3	TRBD2	.	TGTGCCAGCAGCGTAGTAGTAGCGGGGGGGCCAACAGATACGCAGTATTTT	CASSVVVAGGPTDTQYF
TRBV27	TRBJ2-2	TRBD2	once	TGTGCCAGCAGCCGATTTGGGCTAGCGGGAGGAGGCGGCGGGGAGCTGTTTTTT	CASSRFGLAGGGGGELFF
TRBV19	TRBJ1-5	TRBD1	.	TGTGCCAGTAGTATCACAGGGGTCGGCAATCAGCCCCAGCATTTT	CASSITGVGNQPQHF
TRBV19	TRBJ1-2	TRBD1	.	TGTGCCAGTAGTATCCTTCCGACAGGGGGGCATGGCTACACCTTC	CASSILPTGGHGYTF
TRBV28	TRBJ2-1	.	.	TGTGCCAGCAGTCCTTGGGACTTGCTCGTCTACAATGAGCAGTTCTTC	CASSPWDLLVYNEQFF
TRBV27	TRBJ2-4	.	.	TGTGCCAGCAGTTTACAGGAGGGCCTGAGAGACATTCAGTACTTC	CASSLQEGLRDIQYF
TRBV11-3	TRBJ1-6	.	.	TGTGCCAGCAGCTTAGGTTCCGCGGCGAATTCACCCCTCCACTTT	CASSLGSAANSPLHF
TRBV28	TRBJ2-5	TRBD1	.	TGTGCCAGCAGCGGCGGCAGGGGGAACCATGGACCAATACAAGAGACCCAGTACTTC	CASSGGRGNHGPIQETQYF
TRBV9	TRBJ2-2	.	.	TGTGCCAGCAGCGTGGGCTGGCTGAACACCGGGGAGCTGTTTTTT	CASSVGWLNTGELFF
TRBV10-3	TRBJ1-3	TRBD1	.	TGTGCCATCAGTGAGTCGGACAGGGCTCGCGTCACCATATATTTT	CAISESDRARVTIYF
TRBV14	TRBJ2-1	.	.	TGTGCCAGCAGCCAAATCATCAGATTTCAGTTCTTC	CASSQIIRFQFF
TRBV11-2	TRBJ1-2	TRBD1	.	TGTGCCAGCAGCTTAAGGGACAGGGAGTGGGGCTACACCTTC	CASSLRDREWGYTF
TRBV7-6	TRBJ1-5	TRBD1	.	TGTGCCAGCAGCGTAGGAGTCGGGACAGGGGGACAGCCCCAGCATTTT	CASSVGVGTGGQPQHF
TRBV5-6	TRBJ1-5	.	.	TGTGCCAGCAGCTTGTCTGACTATAGCAATCAGCCCCAGCATTTT	CASSLSDYSNQPQHF
TRBV7-8	TRBJ2-7	TRBD1	.	TGTGCCGGGGCAGACGGGACAGGGAACCGCCAGCAGTACTTC	CAGADGTGNRQQYF
TRBV7-9	TRBJ2-3	.	.	TGTGCCAGCAGCTTATCGGGGGATACGCAGTATTTT	CASSLSGDTQYF
TRBV28	TRBJ2-1	.	.	TGTGCCAGCAGGACAGATGTTGGACGGTACAATGAGCAGTTCTTC	CASRTDVGRYNEQFF
TRBV5-1	TRBJ2-1	TRBD1	.	TGCGCCAGCAGTTCATACCCAGGGGGATTAACCTCCTACAATGAGCAGTTCTTC	CASSSYPGGLTSYNEQFF
TRBV2	TRBJ2-1	.	.	TGTGCCAGCAGCCCCGACAATTACAATGAGCAGTTCTTC	CASSPDNYNEQFF
TRBV5-1	TRBJ2-3	.	few	TGCGCCAGCAGCTTGGTGTTCGGGGTATTAACAGATACGCAGTATTTT	CASSLVFGVLTDTQYF
TRBV6-6	TRBJ1-3	.	.	TGTGCCAGCAGGACAGGAACTGGAAACACCATATATTTT	CASRTGTGNTIYF
TRBV7-9	TRBJ1-3	.	.	TGTGCCAGCAGAGCGGGAGAAGGGTCGAGAAACACCATATATTTT	CASRAGEGSRNTIYF
TRBV18	TRBJ2-2	.	.	TGTGCCAGCTCACCACCTAATCTCCTCACCGGGGAGCTGTTTTTT	CASSPPNLLTGELFF
TRBV6-4	TRBJ2-1	TRBD1	.	TGTGCCAGCAGTCAAGGACAGGGGAGGGATGAGCAGTTCTTC	CASSQGQGRDEQFF
TRBV7-9	TRBJ1-5	.	.	TGTGCCAGCAGCTTAGGGGGCTTTCAGCCCCAGCATTTT	CASSLGGFQPQHF
TRBV5-1	TRBJ2-3	.	few	TGCGCCAGCAGCTTGGCCAGCGGGCCCCCAGATACGCAGTATTTT	CASSLASGPPDTQYF
TRBV29-1	TRBJ2-1	TRBD2	.	TGCAGCGTTAGACTAGCGGGGGGGCCGGGCAATGAGCAGTTCTTC	CSVRLAGGPGNEQFF
TRBV7-9	TRBJ2-1	TRBD2	.	TGTGCCAGCAGCTTCCCCGCCCGGGGGGGGCAAGTGGATGAGCAGTTCTTC	CASSFPARGGQVDEQFF
TRBV27	TRBJ2-2	.	.	TGTGCCAGCAGACCCGGGACATACACCGGGGAGCTGTTTTTT	CASRPGTYTGELFF
TRBV29-1	TRBJ1-1	.	.	TGCAGCGTTGGGGGCCTGAACACTGAAGCTTTCTTT	CSVGGLNTEAFF
TRBV5-1	TRBJ2-1	TRBD2	.	TGCGCCAGCAGCTTCGGGGGGATCTACAATGAGCAGTTCTTC	CASSFGGIYNEQFF
TRBV6-1	TRBJ1-4	.	once	TGTGCCAGCAGTGAACAGATTGAAAAACTGTTTTTT	CASSEQIEKLFF
TRBV9	TRBJ2-1	.	.	TGTGCCAGCAGCTCGAGCGGGCTCCCCTACAATGAGCAGTTCTTC	CASSSSGLPYNEQFF
TRBV18	TRBJ2-5	TRBD2	.	TGTGCCAGCTCACTCAGCGGGGGGGGACAAGAGACCCAGTACTTC	CASSLSGGGQETQYF
TRBV11-2	TRBJ2-3	.	.	TGTGCCAGCAGCTTAGAACTCTGGGGGCGGGAGCAAGATACGCAGTATTTT	CASSLELWGREQDTQYF
TRBV5-6	TRBJ2-7	.	.	TGTGCCAGCAGCCCGCTATACAGGGTCTACGAGCAGTACTTC	CASSPLYRVYEQYF